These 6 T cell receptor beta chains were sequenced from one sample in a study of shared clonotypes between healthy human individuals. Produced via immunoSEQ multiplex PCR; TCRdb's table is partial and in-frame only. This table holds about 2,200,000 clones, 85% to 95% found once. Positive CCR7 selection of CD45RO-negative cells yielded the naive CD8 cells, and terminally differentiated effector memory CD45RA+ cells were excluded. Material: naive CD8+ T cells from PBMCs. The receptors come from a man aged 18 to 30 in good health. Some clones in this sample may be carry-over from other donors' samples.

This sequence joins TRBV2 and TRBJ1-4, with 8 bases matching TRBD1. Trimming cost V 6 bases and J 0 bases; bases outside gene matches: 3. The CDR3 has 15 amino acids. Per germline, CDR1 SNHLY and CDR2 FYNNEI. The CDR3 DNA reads TGTGCCAGCAGCGGACAGGGTACAACTAATGAAAAACTGTTTTTT. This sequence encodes CASSGQGTTNEKLFF.

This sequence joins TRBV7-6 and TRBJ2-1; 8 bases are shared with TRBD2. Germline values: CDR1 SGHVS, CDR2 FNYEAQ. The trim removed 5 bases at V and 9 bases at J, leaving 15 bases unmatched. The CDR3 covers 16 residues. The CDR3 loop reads CASSLVGTQSGGEQFF. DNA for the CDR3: TGTGCCAGCAGCCTGGTTGGGACCCAGAGCGGGGGTGAGCAGTTCTTC.

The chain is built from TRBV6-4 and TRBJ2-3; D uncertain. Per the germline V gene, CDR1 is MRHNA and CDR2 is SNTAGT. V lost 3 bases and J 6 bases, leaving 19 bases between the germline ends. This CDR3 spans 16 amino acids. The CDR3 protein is CASSESTSTERDTQYF. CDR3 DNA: TGTGCCAGCAGTGAATCTACCTCGACGGAGAGGGATACGCAGTATTTT.

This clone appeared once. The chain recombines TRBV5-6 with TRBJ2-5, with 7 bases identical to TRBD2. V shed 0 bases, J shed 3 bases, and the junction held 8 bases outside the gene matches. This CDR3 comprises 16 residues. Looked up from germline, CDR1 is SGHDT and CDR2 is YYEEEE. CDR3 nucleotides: TGTGCCAGCAGCTTGGGAGCCGGGACTACAAAAGAGACCCAGTACTTC. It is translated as CASSLGAGTTKETQYF.

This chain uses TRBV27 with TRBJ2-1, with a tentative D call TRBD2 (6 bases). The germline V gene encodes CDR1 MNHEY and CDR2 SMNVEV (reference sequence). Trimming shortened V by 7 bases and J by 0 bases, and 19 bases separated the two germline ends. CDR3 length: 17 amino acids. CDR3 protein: CASTESPGLSSYNEQFF. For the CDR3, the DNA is TGTGCCAGCACTGAAAGCCCGGGACTGAGCTCCTACAATGAGCAGTTCTTC.

CDR3 DNA sequence: TGCGCCAGCAGTTCTCTAGCGGGAGAGTTCTACGAGCAGTACTTC. Its translation is CASSSLAGEFYEQYF. V usage is TRBV5-1 and J usage is TRBJ2-7; 10 nucleotides match TRBD2. The CDR3 totals 15 residues. The germline V gene encodes CDR1 SGHRS and CDR2 YFSETQ. The ends lost 5 bases at V and 3 bases at J; junction bases unmatched: 8.